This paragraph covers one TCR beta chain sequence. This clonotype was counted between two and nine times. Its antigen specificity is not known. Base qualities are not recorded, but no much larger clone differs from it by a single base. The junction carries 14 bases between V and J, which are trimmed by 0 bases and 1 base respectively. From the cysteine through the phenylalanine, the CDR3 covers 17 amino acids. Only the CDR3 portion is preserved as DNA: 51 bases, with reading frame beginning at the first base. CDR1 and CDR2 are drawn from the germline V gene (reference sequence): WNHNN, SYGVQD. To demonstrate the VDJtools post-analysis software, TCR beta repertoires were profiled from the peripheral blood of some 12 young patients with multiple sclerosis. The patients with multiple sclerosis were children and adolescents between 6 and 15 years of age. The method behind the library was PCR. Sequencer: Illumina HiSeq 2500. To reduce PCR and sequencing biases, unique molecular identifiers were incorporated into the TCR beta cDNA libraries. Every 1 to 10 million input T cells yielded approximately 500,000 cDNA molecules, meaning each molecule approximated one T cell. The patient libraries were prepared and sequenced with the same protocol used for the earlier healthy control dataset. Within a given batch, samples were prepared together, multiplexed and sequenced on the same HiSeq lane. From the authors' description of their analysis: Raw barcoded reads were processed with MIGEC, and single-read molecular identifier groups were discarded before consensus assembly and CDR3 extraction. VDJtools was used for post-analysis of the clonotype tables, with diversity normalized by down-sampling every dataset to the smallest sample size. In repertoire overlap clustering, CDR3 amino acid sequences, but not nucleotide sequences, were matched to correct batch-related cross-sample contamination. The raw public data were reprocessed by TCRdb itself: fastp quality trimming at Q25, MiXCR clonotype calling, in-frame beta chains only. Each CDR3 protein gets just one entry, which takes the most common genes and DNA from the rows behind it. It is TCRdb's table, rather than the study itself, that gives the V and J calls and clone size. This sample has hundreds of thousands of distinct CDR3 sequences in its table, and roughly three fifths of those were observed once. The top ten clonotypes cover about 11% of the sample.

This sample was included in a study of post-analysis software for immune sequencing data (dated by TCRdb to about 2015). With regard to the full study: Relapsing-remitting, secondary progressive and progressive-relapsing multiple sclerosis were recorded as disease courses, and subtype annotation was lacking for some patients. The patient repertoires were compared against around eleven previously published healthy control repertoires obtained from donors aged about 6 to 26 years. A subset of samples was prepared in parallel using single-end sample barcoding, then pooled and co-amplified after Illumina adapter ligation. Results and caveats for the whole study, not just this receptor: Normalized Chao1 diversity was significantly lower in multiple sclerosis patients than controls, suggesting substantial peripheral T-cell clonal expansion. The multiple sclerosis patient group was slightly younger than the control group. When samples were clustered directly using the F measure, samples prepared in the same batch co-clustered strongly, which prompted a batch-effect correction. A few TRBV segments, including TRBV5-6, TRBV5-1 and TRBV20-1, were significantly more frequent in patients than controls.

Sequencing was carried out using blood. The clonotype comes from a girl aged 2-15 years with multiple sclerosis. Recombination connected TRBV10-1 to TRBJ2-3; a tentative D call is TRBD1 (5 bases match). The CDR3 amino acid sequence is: CASSESLGLSGTDTQYF. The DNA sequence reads TGCGCCAGCAGTGAGTCTTTGGGGCTGAGCGGCACAGATACGCAGTATTTT.